The 15 T cell receptor beta chains listed next were all sequenced from one sample in a study of T cells in women clearing cervical HPV infection. TCRdb's table, derived via immunoSEQ multiplex PCR, lists solely in-frame clones and lacks some. With some 20,000 clones in the sample, the ten largest clones hold roughly 5.2%. The source material was blood buffy coat. Receptors originate from a woman aged 18 to 69 with a cervical HPV16 infection that either progressed to CIN3+ or cleared (not recorded which).

With respect to this clone: The CDR3 extends 3 residues past the end of the read, so its final part is completed from the germline J gene. This sequence joins TRBV20-1 and TRBJ2-2; TRBD1 aligns across 9 bases. This CDR3 region has 15 residues. The germline CDR1 and CDR2 sequences are DFQATT and SNEGSKA (reference sequence). CDR3 protein: CSARAPGQGFAPLFF. The CDR3 DNA, read in part, is TGCAGTGCTAGAGCCCCGGGACAGGGCTTTGCACCG.

Concerning this clone itself: The CDR3 end is not reached by the read, which stops 3 residues before it; the germline J gene fills it in. V gene TRBV20-1 combines with J gene TRBJ2-7, with 9 bases identical to TRBD1. CDR1 DFQATT and CDR2 SNEGSKA come from the germline V gene (reference sequence). The CDR3 runs to 15 residues. Trimming took 3 bases from V and 3 from J; bases not matched to a gene: 9. The CDR3 here is CSASPPGQGNYEQYF. CDR3 bases read: TGCAGTGCTAGTCCCCCGGGACAGGGAAACTACGAG.

A remark on this clone: The read halts 3 residues ahead of the CDR3 end, with the missing end drawn from the germline J gene. This rearrangement joins TRBV5-1 to TRBJ2-6, with 7 bases matching TRBD1. This CDR3 region has 21 residues. V lost 4 bases, J lost 3 bases, and 22 bases stayed unmatched. Per the germline V gene, CDR1 is SGHRS and CDR2 is YFSETQ. The CDR3 DNA, read in part, is TGCGCCAGCAGCCGACTCAATCCGACGACAGGGTTGTTTAGTGGGGCCAACGTC. It translates to CASSRLNPTTGLFSGANV. The CDR3, in full, reads CASSRLNPTTGLFSGANVLTF.

Regarding this clone: One end of the junction is discordant with germline, which a read error may explain. The same CDR3 is also encoded by other DNA sequences in this sample. Incomplete CDR3 DNA: TGTGCCAGCAGCCTTGACATGAGCTCTGGAAACACT. It translates to CASSLDMSSGNT. The entire CDR3 sequence reads CASSLDMSSGNTIYF. The chain combines TRBV7-2 with TRBJ1-3; D is unresolved. The CDR3 goes on 3 residues after the read ends, and that part is filled in from the germline J gene. CDR3 length: 15 residues. CDR1 and CDR2 (germline): SGHTA, FQGNSA. Supplemented by reference TRBV7-2 and TRBJ1-3, the full variable domain reads GAGVSQSPSNKVTEKGKDVELRCDPISGHTALYWYRQSLGQGLEFLIYFQGNSAPDKSGLPSDRFSAERTGGSVSTLTIQRTQQEDSAVYLCASSLDMSSGNTIYFGEGSWLTVV.

Note on this clone: Read coverage stops 3 residues before the CDR3 terminus; the germline J gene supplies the remainder. The J gene is TRBJ2-3, the V gene TRBV20-1; 8 positions match TRBD2. The V gene's germline CDR1 is DFQATT and CDR2 SNEGSKA (reference sequence). The CDR3 runs 13 residues. The part of the CDR3 DNA that was read is TGCAGTGGGTCGGGGGGGGTGGTCGAGACG. It yields the protein CSGSGGVVET. In full, the CDR3 is CSGSGGVVETQYF.

About this clone: From the germline J gene comes the end of the CDR3, since the read stops 3 residues before it. This chain links TRBV18 with TRBJ2-3; a possible D gene is TRBD2 (5 bases). The CDR3 contains 15 residues. Germline-derived CDR1 and CDR2 are KGHSH and LQKENI. CDR3: CASSLAGDLVRAQYF. The DNA read from the CDR3 is TGTGCCAGCTCACTAGCCGGGGATCTAGTTCGGGCG.

As concerns this clone: The CDR3 goes on 3 residues after the read ends, and that part is filled in from the germline J gene. V is TRBV19 and J is TRBJ1-4; possibly TRBD1 for D (6 bases). Germline CDR1 is LNHDA and CDR2 is SQIVND (reference sequence). V was trimmed by 3 bases and J by 4 bases, leaving 12 bases between them. The length of the CDR3 is 15 residues. The DNA read from the CDR3 is TGTGCCAGTAGTATTCATGGGACACGTAATGAAAAA. It is translated as CASSIHGTRNEK. The whole CDR3 sequence reads CASSIHGTRNEKLFF.

About this clone itself: One end of the junction does not line up with germline, which may come from a read error. With the read ending 3 residues before the CDR3 end, the germline J gene is used to fill in that end. The gene calls are TRBV4-2 and TRBJ2-1; 10 positions match TRBD1. This CDR3 is 18 amino acids long. Germline V CDR1 and CDR2: LGHNA, YNFKEQ. The sequenced CDR3 bases are TGCGCCAGCAGCCAAGCCTTCCCGGGGACAGGGGTCTACAATGAG. Protein sequence: CASSQAFPGTGVYNE. The entire CDR3 reads CASSQAFPGTGVYNEQFF.

Concerning this clone: The sequenced fragment ends 3 residues before the CDR3 boundary, so the rest is inferred from the germline J gene. The chain joins TRBV6-4 to TRBJ1-1; no firm D call. Looked up from germline, CDR1 is MRHNA and CDR2 is SNTAGT. This CDR3 comprises 13 residues. The CDR3 bases that were read are TGTGCCAGCAGTTCAGACACCGCCATCGAA. It encodes CASSSDTAIE. The entire CDR3 is CASSSDTAIEAFF.

About this clone itself: The read gets to within 3 residues of the CDR3 end, and the germline J gene fills in the rest. This same CDR3 is encoded by further DNA sequences in the sample. The rearrangement joins TRBV18 to TRBJ1-2; 9 nucleotides match TRBD1. The CDR3 is made up of 16 amino acids. Germline V gene sequence: CDR1 KGHSH, CDR2 LQKENI. The CDR3 region is CASSPWHRGHYNDYTF. CDR3 DNA (partial): TGTGCCAGCTCCCCATGGCACAGGGGGCACTACAATGAC.

As concerns this clone: The read ends 3 residues early relative to the CDR3; the germline J gene fills the gap. V and J are TRBV5-4 and TRBJ2-3, with 8 positions matching TRBD2. Germline V CDR1 and CDR2: SGHNT, YYREEE (reference sequence). CDR3 size: 15 residues. V trimming: 3 bases; J trimming: 6 bases; junction bases outside the gene matches: 9. The CDR3 is CASSSRGLGLDTQYF. CDR3 DNA (partial): TGTGCCAGCAGCTCGCGGGGACTAGGATTGGATACG. Combining the CDR3 with reference TRBV5-4 and TRBJ2-3 gives the whole variable domain ETGVTQSPTHLIKTRGQQVTLRCSSQSGHNTVSWYQQALGQGPQFIFQYYREEENGRGNFPPRFSGLQFPNYSSELNVNALELDDSALYLCASSSRGLGLDTQYFGPGTRLTVL.

A word on this clone: The sequence runs out 3 residues before the end of the CDR3; the remainder is reconstructed from the germline J gene. J is TRBJ2-1 and V is TRBV7-8, with 9 bases lining up with TRBD2. Germline V lookup: CDR1 SGHVS, CDR2 FQNEAQ. The CDR3 extends over 17 amino acids. J gave up 3 bases and V 4 bases, and 10 bases lay outside the gene matches. CDR3 region: CASSWGLGGGVYNEQFF. The covered CDR3 bases are TGTGCCAGCAGCTGGGGCCTTGGCGGGGGGGTCTACAATGAG.

On this clone: The sequence runs out 3 residues before the end of the CDR3; the remainder is reconstructed from the germline J gene. V and J are TRBV12-3 or TRBV12-4 and TRBJ2-5; D may be TRBD2 (7 bases). V lost 7 bases, J lost 5 bases, and 17 bases lay in between. This CDR3 contains 14 residues. The part of the CDR3 DNA that was read is TGTGCCAGCATCCCAGAGGGGGGGTTGGAGACC. This gives the protein CASIPEGGLET. In full, the CDR3 is CASIPEGGLETQYF.

About this clone itself: The missing CDR3 end, 3 residues past where the read stops, is filled in from the germline J gene. The chain is built from TRBV20-1 and TRBJ2-5, with D maybe TRBD2 (6 bases). The CDR3 is 16 residues long. Germline-derived CDR1 and CDR2 are DFQATT and SNEGSKA (reference sequence). This CDR3 reads CSAEGPGRTSTDTQYF. The covered CDR3 bases are TGCAGTGCTGAGGGGCCGGGGAGAACTAGCACAGATACC.

As concerns this clone: Read sequence stops 3 residues before the CDR3 end, and the germline J gene provides the missing end. This chain connects TRBV19 to TRBJ1-6, with 8 bases lining up with TRBD1. The length of the CDR3 is 13 residues. V lost 8 bases and J lost 12; bases outside the gene matches: 9. Germline CDR1 reads LNHDA; CDR2 reads SQIVND (reference sequence). The DNA read from the CDR3 is TGTGCCAGTCACTACAGGGGGAGTGGACCC. Translation: CASHYRGSGP. The whole CDR3 sequence is CASHYRGSGPLHF. Combining the CDR3 with reference TRBV19 and TRBJ1-6 gives the whole variable domain DGGITQSPKYLFRKEGQNVTLSCEQNLNHDAMYWYRQDPGQGLRLIYYSQIVNDFQKGDIAEGYSVSREKKESFPLTVTSAQKNPTAFYLCASHYRGSGPLHFGNGTRLTVT.